This T cell receptor beta chain emerged from a study of T cell responses to AZD1222 COVID-19 vaccine. Study overall: Combined were second doses at about 4 or about 12 weeks. Study results and caveats: There were mostly white British donors and more females than males, and clonal diversity was possibly underestimated. Increases in Spike-specific TCR breadth and depth were seen after two AZD1222 doses. Reportedly, nearly half the spike-specific TCRs target unmutated variant regions.

Assay: immunoSEQ multiplex PCR; the TCRdb copy retains only in-frame clones and omits some. The sample holds approximately 150,000 clones, 90% to 95% seen once. Concerning this clone: Its matching antigen is unknown.

V was trimmed by 5 bases and J by 3 bases, leaving 7 bases between them. CDR1 SGHAT and CDR2 FQDESV come from the germline V gene (reference sequence). This CDR3 spans 12 amino acids. The rearrangement joins TRBV11-1 to TRBJ1-2; D is unresolved. This receptor was taken from an adult in good health. This specimen consisted of peripheral blood, obtained on day 0 of AZD1222 vaccination. The CDR3 nucleotides read TGTGCCAGCAGCCCCGGGGACTATGGCTACACCTTC. This codes for CASSPGDYGYTF. The full variable domain, rest sourced from reference TRBV11-1 and TRBJ1-2, is EAEVAQSPRYKITEKSQAVAFWCDPISGHATLYWYRQILGQGPELLVQFQDESVVDDSQLPKDRFSAERLKGVDSTLKIQPAELGDSAMYLCASSPGDYGYTFGSGTRLTVV.